The present T cell receptor beta chain was sequenced within a study of blood T cell repertoires in COVID-19. At the level of the study: The analysed material was cDNA or gDNA that came from T cells, B-cell-depleted T cells, or PBMCs.

Everyone who took part was roughly 18 to 89 years old, and they came from 24 US areas. V lost 2 bases and J lost 6; bases outside the gene matches: 5. The V gene's germline CDR1 is SGDLS and CDR2 YYNGEE. The CDR3 has 15 residues. Sequencing was performed with immunoSEQ multiplex PCR; in TCRdb, only in-frame clones are kept and a portion is missing. The sample has around 270,000 clones, about 87% seen once. Sequencing used PBMCs or T cells enriched from blood (not recorded which). The clonotype comes from a woman aged 40 to 50 who had been exposed to COVID-19. The V and J genes are TRBV9 and TRBJ1-2, with 12 bases aligning to TRBD1. The CDR3 DNA reads TGTGCCAGCAGCGTGGGACAGGGGGCGGTAAATGGCTACACCTTC. The encoded protein is CASSVGQGAVNGYTF. The full variable domain, in which reference TRBV9 and TRBJ1-2 provide the parts outside the CDR3, is DSGVTQTPKHLITATGQRVTLRCSPRSGDLSVYWYQQSLDQGLQFLIQYYNGEERAKGNILERFSAQQFPDLHSELNLSSLELGDSALYFCASSVGQGAVNGYTFGSGTRLTVV.